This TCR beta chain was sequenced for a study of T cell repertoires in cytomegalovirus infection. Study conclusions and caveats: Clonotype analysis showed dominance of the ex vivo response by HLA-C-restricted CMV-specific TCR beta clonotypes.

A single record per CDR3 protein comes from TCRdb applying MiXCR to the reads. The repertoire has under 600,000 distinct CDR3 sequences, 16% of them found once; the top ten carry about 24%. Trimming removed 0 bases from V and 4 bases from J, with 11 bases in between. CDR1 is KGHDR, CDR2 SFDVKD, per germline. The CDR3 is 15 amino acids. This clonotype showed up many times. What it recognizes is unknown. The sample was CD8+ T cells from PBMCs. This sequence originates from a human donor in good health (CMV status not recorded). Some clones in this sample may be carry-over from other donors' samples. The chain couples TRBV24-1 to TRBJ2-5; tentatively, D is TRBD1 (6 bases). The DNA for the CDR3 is TGTGCCACCAGTGATTTGAACGGCAGGGGAGAGACCCAGTACTTC. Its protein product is CATSDLNGRGETQYF.